What follows are 31 T cell receptor beta chains derived from one specimen sequenced in a study of TIL therapy for anti-PD-1-resistant metastatic lung cancer. The immunoSEQ assay was v3. The table came from immunoSEQ multiplex PCR; TCRdb's copy has only in-frame clones and leaves some out. The table records roughly 54,000 clones, over 75% of them present only once. Time point here: pre-treatment sample, taken before nivolumab and TIL therapy. The material was blood, obtained at baseline. These receptors were taken from a person aged 25 to 80 with non-small cell lung cancer.

CDR3 bases: TGCGCCAGCAGCCTGACCCTGACAGGCGCGGGCGAGCAGTACTTC. It codes for CASSLTLTGAGEQYF. V usage is TRBV5-1 and J usage is TRBJ2-7; D possibly corresponds to TRBD1 (6 bases). This CDR3 spans 15 amino acids. Trimming removed 4 bases at V and 6 bases at J, with 20 bases between. The germline V gene encodes CDR1 SGHRS and CDR2 YFSETQ. Based on the CDR3 plus reference TRBV5-1 and TRBJ2-7, the full variable domain is KAGVTQTPRYLIKTRGQQVTLSCSPISGHRSVSWYQQTPGQGLQFLFEYFSETQRNKGNFPGRFSGRQFSNSRSEMNVSTLELGDSALYLCASSLTLTGAGEQYFGPGTRLTVT.

This sequence joins TRBV3-1 (or the pseudogene TRBV3-2) and TRBJ1-4; D may be TRBD1 (6 bases). V lost 4 bases, J lost 0 bases, and 15 bases lay in between. Germline loops: CDR1 LGHDT, CDR2 YNNKEL (reference sequence). The CDR3 has 17 residues. CDR3 coding DNA: TGTGCCAGCAGCCCGCCGGCCCCAGGGGCAACTAATGAAAAACTGTTTTTT. Translation gives CASSPPAPGATNEKLFF.

The CDR3 region is CASSSLYEQYF. The CDR3 DNA is TGTGCCAGCAGTTCCCTCTACGAGCAGTACTTC. The rearrangement uses TRBV27 and TRBJ2-7; no firm D call. In germline, CDR1 is MNHEY, CDR2 SMNVEV (reference sequence). V was trimmed by 4 bases and J by 3 bases, leaving 4 bases between them. The CDR3 length is 11 residues.

This clone turned up a few times. The J gene is TRBJ2-7, the V gene TRBV4-1; TRBD1 matches 9 bases. Germline CDR1 is MGHRA and CDR2 is YSYEKL. The junction had 13 bases not matched to a gene; V was cut back by 2 bases and J by 5 bases. The CDR3 has 17 amino acids. CDR3 protein: CASSQSGGGQGSNEQYF. The CDR3 coding sequence is TGCGCCAGCAGCCAATCCGGCGGGGGACAGGGATCCAACGAGCAGTACTTC.

The chain joins TRBV5-6 to TRBJ1-4, with 10 nucleotides matching TRBD1. The length of the CDR3 is 14 residues. From germline, CDR1 is SGHDT and CDR2 YYEEEE. Losses at the gene ends were 4 bases for V and 6 bases for J; bases not matched to a gene: 3. CDR3 nucleotide sequence: TGTGCCAGCAGCCGGGGGACAGGGGATGAAAAACTGTTTTTT. This gives the protein CASSRGTGDEKLFF.

CDR3 nucleotide sequence: TGTGCCAGCAGTTTACGGCCCCTAGGGGCCTCGCCGAACACCGGGGAGCTGTTTTTT. Amino acid sequence: CASSLRPLGASPNTGELFF. The chain has TRBV27 and TRBJ2-2, with D perhaps TRBD1 (5 bases). Germline CDR1 MNHEY, CDR2 SMNVEV (reference sequence). Trimming cost V 2 bases and J 0 bases, with 19 bases left between them. The CDR3 spans 19 residues.

The rearrangement uses TRBV5-6 and TRBJ2-6; TRBD1 aligns across 7 bases. The germline V gene encodes CDR1 SGHDT and CDR2 YYEEEE. V lost 4 bases to trimming and J lost 4 bases; unmatched junction nucleotides: 8. The CDR3 spans 16 residues. The CDR3 protein is CASSLGQPGGANVLTF. CDR3 DNA: TGTGCCAGCAGCCTGGGACAGCCGGGCGGGGCCAACGTCCTGACTTTC.

CDR3 region: CASSHVRVGYEQYF. The CDR3 region has the DNA TGTGCCAGCAGCCATGTCAGGGTAGGCTACGAGCAGTACTTC. The rearrangement links TRBV3-1 (or the pseudogene TRBV3-2) to TRBJ2-7; D is perhaps TRBD1 (5 bases). Trimming stripped 3 bases from V and 3 bases from J, with 12 bases between. The CDR3 extends over 14 amino acids. In germline, CDR1 is LGHDT, CDR2 YNNKEL (reference sequence).

This clone was picked up a small number of times. The genes are TRBV3-1 (or the pseudogene TRBV3-2) and TRBJ2-7; TRBD1 matches at 8 bases. This CDR3 spans 15 amino acids. Germline assignment: CDR1 LGHDT and CDR2 YNNKEL (reference sequence). Trimming removed 2 bases from V and 3 bases from J; junction bases left unmatched: 6. The CDR3 coding sequence is TGTGCCAGCAGCCAAAAACACGGACAGGGCTACGAGCAGTACTTC. Translation: CASSQKHGQGYEQYF.

This sequence joins TRBV18 and TRBJ2-7, with D possibly being TRBD1 (6 bases). Germline loops: CDR1 KGHSH, CDR2 LQKENI. The V end was cut by 4 bases, the J end by 5 bases, with 9 bases between. This CDR3 comprises 12 residues. In DNA, the CDR3 is TGTGCCAGCTCACGCAGGGGAAACGAGCAGTACTTC. It specifies CASSRRGNEQYF.

The chain carries TRBV19 and TRBJ1-5, with D possibly matching TRBD1 (5 bases). The CDR3 sequence is 14 residues long. The germline V gene encodes CDR1 LNHDA and CDR2 SQIVND (reference sequence). V lost 6 bases to trimming and J lost 6 bases, with 15 bases between them. The CDR3 reads CASSRGGSGQPQHF. For the CDR3, the DNA is TGTGCCAGTAGCCGTGGGGGGTCGGGTCAGCCCCAGCATTTT.

The J gene is TRBJ1-4, the V gene TRBV2; D is undetermined. The V end was cut by 8 bases, the J end by 8 bases, with 18 bases between. The V gene's germline CDR1 is SNHLY and CDR2 FYNNEI. This CDR3 comprises 14 residues. The CDR3 is CASLPFEEEEKLFF. The CDR3 DNA reads TGTGCCAGCCTTCCATTCGAAGAGGAGGAAAAACTGTTTTTT.

The V call is TRBV6-5, the J call TRBJ2-1; D possibly uses TRBD1 or TRBD2 (5 bases each). V dropped 8 bases and J dropped 4 bases, with 18 bases sitting between them. CDR1 is MNHEY and CDR2 is SVGAGI in the germline V gene. This CDR3 comprises 15 residues. CDR3 residues: CASGYQGRGYNEQFF. In DNA form, the CDR3 reads TGTGCCAGCGGCTATCAGGGACGGGGTTACAATGAGCAGTTCTTC.

This clone came up once. The V call is TRBV28, the J call TRBJ2-7, with 7 bases aligning to TRBD2. The CDR3 length is 14 residues. CDR1 MDHEN and CDR2 SYDVKM come from the germline V gene. With V trimmed by 4 bases and J by 5 bases, 8 bases remained unmatched. CDR3 sequence (DNA): TGTGCCAGCAGTTCGAGCGGGATCGTCAACGAGCAGTACTTC. Protein product: CASSSSGIVNEQYF.

The rearrangement joins TRBV5-1 to TRBJ2-5, with D perhaps matching TRBD2 (7 bases). The germline V gene has CDR1 SGHRS and CDR2 YFSETQ. Trimming left V 0 bases short and J 3 bases short, with 18 bases between. The CDR3 covers 17 residues. The CDR3 reads CASSLAPLGAGEETQYF. Here the CDR3 DNA reads TGCGCCAGCAGCTTGGCCCCCCTGGGGGCGGGGGAAGAGACCCAGTACTTC.

The chain carries TRBV10-3 and TRBJ2-5, with TRBD1 matching over 9 bases. The J segment lost 4 bases and the V segment lost 7 bases, leaving 7 bases of the junction unmatched. This CDR3 has 14 amino acids. Looked up from germline, CDR1 is ENHRY and CDR2 is SYGVKD. The CDR3 spells CAITSGQGRETQYF. The CDR3, as DNA: TGTGCCATCACTTCGGGACAGGGTAGAGAGACCCAGTACTTC.

This rearrangement joins TRBV7-2 to TRBJ2-2, with a weak D call TRBD2 (5 bases). V shed 1 base and J shed 1 base, with 13 bases lying between them. The CDR3 has 17 residues. Germline CDR1 SGHTA, CDR2 FQGNSA. For the CDR3, the DNA is TGTGCCAGCAGCTTAGGATACGGGATCCTGAACACCGGGGAGCTGTTTTTT. Protein: CASSLGYGILNTGELFF.

This sequence joins TRBV6-5 and TRBJ2-4; either TRBD1 or TRBD2 may supply D (6 bases each). Germline CDR1 is MNHEY and CDR2 is SVGAGI. The CDR3 spans 16 residues. V dropped 0 bases and J dropped 8 bases, with 17 bases sitting between them. The chain's CDR3 is CASSYSRQAWGDIQYF. The CDR3 region has the DNA TGTGCCAGCAGTTACTCTCGACAGGCTTGGGGGGACATTCAGTACTTC.

V is TRBV2 and J is TRBJ1-2; D gene uncertain. This CDR3 comprises 14 residues. CDR1 and CDR2 (germline): SNHLY, FYNNEI. V lost 7 bases to trimming and J lost 0 bases, with 12 bases between them. The CDR3 nucleotides are TGTGCCAGCAAGCGTTTCGATACTAACTATGGCTACACCTTC. Encoded protein: CASKRFDTNYGYTF.

The rearrangement uses TRBV28 and TRBJ1-1; unclear D gene. The V gene lost 5 bases and the J gene lost 0 bases, with 4 bases spanning the gap. CDR3 length equals 12 residues. Germline V lookup: CDR1 MDHEN, CDR2 SYDVKM. The CDR3 region is CASSPLNTEAFF. The CDR3 DNA is TGTGCCAGCAGTCCGTTGAACACTGAAGCTTTCTTT.

The V and J genes are TRBV27 and TRBJ2-3, with 10 bases aligning to TRBD2. Unmatched junction bases numbered 2, after V lost 2 bases and J lost 3 bases. Germline assignment: CDR1 MNHEY and CDR2 SMNVEV (reference sequence). The CDR3 runs to 15 residues. The CDR3 nucleotides are TGTGCCAGCAGTTTACTAGCGGGGGCAACAGATACGCAGTATTTT. This sequence encodes CASSLLAGATDTQYF.

The chain uses TRBV2 and TRBJ2-6, with a tentative D call TRBD2 (7 bases). Trimming shortened V by 4 bases and J by 0 bases, and 16 bases separated the two germline ends. Germline loops: CDR1 SNHLY, CDR2 FYNNEI. The CDR3 contains 18 residues. CDR3 nucleotides: TGTGCCAGCAGTGGAGGCGGGGGCCTTTTCTCTGGGGCCAACGTCCTGACTTTC. Translation gives CASSGGGGLFSGANVLTF. Drawing the rest from reference TRBV2 and TRBJ2-6, the complete variable domain is EPEVTQTPSHQVTQMGQEVILRCVPISNHLYFYWYRQILGQKVEFLVSFYNNEISEKSEIFDDQFSVERPDGSNFTLKIRSTKLEDSAMYFCASSGGGGLFSGANVLTFGAGSRLTVL.

This chain connects TRBV2 to TRBJ2-7; the D call may be TRBD1 or TRBD2 (5 bases each). The CDR3 runs to 12 residues. With 2 bases removed from V and 6 bases from J, the gap between germline ends came to 8 bases. CDR1 and CDR2 (germline): SNHLY, FYNNEI. CDR3 residues: CASSESGGEQYF. The CDR3 nucleotides read TGTGCCAGCAGTGAAAGTGGGGGCGAGCAGTACTTC.

The V gene is TRBV10-3, the J gene TRBJ2-1, with 14 bases that match TRBD2. There are 17 residues in the CDR3. V shed 4 bases and J 2 bases; nucleotides not matched to a gene: 4. Looked up from germline, CDR1 is ENHRY and CDR2 is SYGVKD. CDR3 loop: CAISGTSGGLTYNEQFF. CDR3 sequence (DNA): TGTGCCATCAGTGGGACTAGCGGGGGGCTAACCTACAATGAGCAGTTCTTC.

The CDR3 spells CASSQIPTSGSSETQYF. CDR3 DNA: TGCGCCAGCAGCCAGATCCCAACTAGCGGGAGTAGCGAGACCCAGTACTTC. The chain joins TRBV5-1 to TRBJ2-5; 11 positions agree with TRBD2. CDR1 and CDR2 (germline): SGHRS, YFSETQ. J lost 5 bases, V lost 4 bases, and 13 bases had no gene match. CDR3 length: 17 residues. Together with reference TRBV5-1 and TRBJ2-5, the CDR3 gives the full variable domain: KAGVTQTPRYLIKTRGQQVTLSCSPISGHRSVSWYQQTPGQGLQFLFEYFSETQRNKGNFPGRFSGRQFSNSRSEMNVSTLELGDSALYLCASSQIPTSGSSETQYFGPGTRLLVL.

This chain links TRBV19 with TRBJ2-3, with 12 positions matching TRBD2. The CDR3 consists of 18 residues. Trimming at V came to 0 bases and at J to 4 bases, leaving 8 bases not matched to a gene. From germline, CDR1 is LNHDA and CDR2 SQIVND (reference sequence). CDR3 region: CASSIDHLGLAGSDTQYF. The CDR3 DNA reads TGTGCCAGTAGTATAGATCATCTGGGACTAGCGGGCTCAGATACGCAGTATTTT.

The chain has TRBV5-1 and TRBJ1-1, with TRBD1 as a possible D gene (5 bases). The germline V gene has CDR1 SGHRS and CDR2 YFSETQ. The CDR3 spans 13 residues. Trimming took 4 bases from V and 4 from J, leaving 11 bases between them. The chain's CDR3 is CASSLRGGTEAFF. As DNA, the CDR3 is TGCGCCAGCAGCCTTCGGGGGGGCACTGAAGCTTTCTTT. The entire variable domain, with the rest obtained from reference TRBV5-1 and TRBJ1-1, is as follows: KAGVTQTPRYLIKTRGQQVTLSCSPISGHRSVSWYQQTPGQGLQFLFEYFSETQRNKGNFPGRFSGRQFSNSRSEMNVSTLELGDSALYLCASSLRGGTEAFFGQGTRLTVV.

The chain is built from TRBV10-3 and TRBJ2-2; possible D gene TRBD2, 6 bases. CDR3 length: 14 residues. From germline, CDR1 is ENHRY and CDR2 SYGVKD. V lost 11 bases and J 4 bases, leaving 17 bases between the germline ends. CDR3 in amino acids: CAVVEGLGTGELFF. For the CDR3, the DNA is TGTGCCGTGGTGGAGGGTTTGGGCACCGGGGAGCTGTTTTTT.

The chain couples TRBV5-8 to TRBJ2-3; 10 bases are a match to TRBD2. The CDR3 is 16 residues long. CDR1 and CDR2 (germline): SGHTS, YDEGEE. The J segment lost 2 bases and the V segment lost 4 bases, leaving 7 bases of the junction unmatched. CDR3 nucleotides: TGTGCCAGCAGCCATCTTAGCGGGGGGCCCACAGATACGCAGTATTTT. This codes for CASSHLSGGPTDTQYF.

V is TRBV7-8 and J is TRBJ2-3, with TRBD1 matching 8 bases. This CDR3 region has 15 residues. With 0 bases clipped from V and 1 base from J, the junction kept 0 bases outside the gene matches. Germline values: CDR1 SGHVS, CDR2 FQNEAQ. The CDR3 DNA reads as TGTGCCAGCAGCTTAGCGGGACAGGGCACAGATACGCAGTATTTT. Its translation is CASSLAGQGTDTQYF.

This clone appeared once. The chain carries TRBV13 and TRBJ2-1; D might be TRBD1 (5 bases). CDR1 PRHDT and CDR2 FYEKMQ come from the germline V gene (reference sequence). CDR3 size: 13 residues. The ends were cut back, 2 bases at V and 7 bases at J, with 9 bases in the middle. CDR3 DNA: TGTGCCAGCAGCTTAAAGGGGATAAATGAGCAGTTCTTC. This gives the protein CASSLKGINEQFF.